The 13 T cell receptor beta chains presented below share a single source sample, sequenced in a study of identical twins. Via MiXCR, TCRdb re-called the 5' RACE reads, giving one row per CDR3 protein. The table has about 890,000 distinct CDR3 sequences, 9% to 15% seen once. This sample was also put to use in a study of yellow fever vaccine responses in identical twins.

Sequencing was carried out using PBMCs. The receptors were gathered from a woman aged 18-29 years in good health.

The V gene is TRBV28, the J gene TRBJ2-7; D perhaps matches TRBD2 (6 bases). This CDR3 region has 16 residues. Germline V lookup: CDR1 MDHEN, CDR2 SYDVKM. V gave up 5 bases and J gave up 2 bases, with 19 bases separating them. CDR3 DNA sequence: TGTGCCAGCAGTCCCCAAACTGGACTATTAGCCTACGAGCAGTACTTC. It codes for CASSPQTGLLAYEQYF.

There are many counts of this clonotype. J is TRBJ1-4 and V is TRBV20-1; possible D gene TRBD1, 5 bases. Trimming shortened V by 0 bases and J by 8 bases, and 7 bases separated the two germline ends. The germline V gene encodes CDR1 DFQATT and CDR2 SNEGSKA (reference sequence). This CDR3 contains 12 residues. CDR3 sequence: CSARDDSEKLFF. The CDR3 DNA reads TGCAGTGCTAGAGACGACAGCGAAAAACTGTTTTTT.

This clonotype was detected only a few times. The rearrangement uses TRBV7-2 and TRBJ1-4, with TRBD1 as a possible D gene (6 bases). The germline V gene encodes CDR1 SGHTA and CDR2 FQGNSA. The CDR3 runs 17 residues. V lost 5 bases and J 6 bases, leaving 22 bases between the germline ends. CDR3 DNA: TGTGCCAGCAGCCGTCCTCGGGCTACAGGGTGGGATGAAAAACTGTTTTTT. Its translation: CASSRPRATGWDEKLFF.

The chain is built from TRBV11-3 and TRBJ2-1; tentatively, D is TRBD1 (6 bases). The V end lost 7 bases, the J end lost 9 bases, and 22 bases lay between the germline ends. This CDR3 contains 15 residues. From germline, CDR1 is SGHNT and CDR2 YENEEA. DNA of the CDR3: TGTGCCAGCACCAATTGGGGGCTTAGGGGGAGTGAGCAGTTCTTC. This gives the protein CASTNWGLRGSEQFF. Looking up the rest from reference TRBV11-3 and TRBJ2-1 gives the full variable domain: EAGVVQSPRYKIIEKKQPVAFWCNPISGHNTLYWYLQNLGQGPELLIRYENEEAVDDSQLPKDRFSAERLKGVDSTLKIQPAELGDSAVYLCASTNWGLRGSEQFFGPGTRLTVL.

The rearrangement links TRBV5-1 to TRBJ2-7; D perhaps matches TRBD2 (5 bases). The V gene lost 0 bases and the J gene lost 1 base, with 17 bases spanning the gap. CDR3 length: 17 amino acids. The V gene's germline CDR1 is SGHRS and CDR2 YFSETQ. In DNA, the CDR3 is TGCGCCAGCAGCTTGGGAGACCCGGAGGCGGTTTCCTACGAGCAGTACTTC. This gives the protein CASSLGDPEAVSYEQYF. Together with reference TRBV5-1 and TRBJ2-7, the CDR3 gives the full variable domain: KAGVTQTPRYLIKTRGQQVTLSCSPISGHRSVSWYQQTPGQGLQFLFEYFSETQRNKGNFPGRFSGRQFSNSRSEMNVSTLELGDSALYLCASSLGDPEAVSYEQYFGPGTRLTVT.

This clonotype was observed a handful of times. V and J are TRBV7-6 and TRBJ2-1; D unclear. This CDR3 is 13 amino acids long. Trimming cost V 5 bases and J 6 bases, with 11 bases left between them. Germline CDR1 and CDR2: SGHVS and FNYEAQ. The CDR3 here is CASSPGSSNEQFF. The CDR3 DNA reads as TGTGCCAGCAGCCCGGGTAGCTCCAATGAGCAGTTCTTC.

This clonotype has just a few counts. J is TRBJ2-7 and V is TRBV7-9, with D possibly matching TRBD2 (6 bases). The CDR3 runs to 14 residues. Per the germline V gene, CDR1 is SEHNR and CDR2 is FQNEAQ (reference sequence). The V end lost 6 bases, the J end lost 5 bases, and 17 bases lay between the germline ends. CDR3 protein: CASSVSGSLDEQYF. CDR3 coding DNA: TGTGCCAGCAGTGTCTCCGGGAGTCTCGACGAGCAGTACTTC.

This clonotype came up many times. The chain has TRBV12-3 or TRBV12-4 and TRBJ1-6; no clear D. The CDR3 sequence is 12 residues long. The V end lost 6 bases, the J end lost 6 bases, and 6 bases lay between the germline ends. CDR3 nucleotide sequence: TGTGCCAGCAGCCGACGTAATTCACCCCTCCACTTT. Its translation is CASSRRNSPLHF.

The sample holds many counts of this clonotype. The rearrangement links TRBV6-5 to TRBJ2-7, with 8 nucleotides matching TRBD1. There are 12 residues in the CDR3. Germline CDR1 is MNHEY and CDR2 is SVGAGI. V lost 6 bases and J lost 5; bases outside the gene matches: 3. CDR3 sequence (DNA): TGTGCCAGCAGATCAGGGGGCAACGAGCAGTACGTC. It codes for CASRSGGNEQYV.

The gene calls are TRBV5-1 and TRBJ1-6; D gene ambiguous. CDR1 is SGHRS and CDR2 is YFSETQ in the germline V gene. The CDR3 sequence is 15 residues long. V gave up 0 bases and J gave up 3 bases, with 7 bases separating them. CDR3 region: CASSLVGIYNSPLHF. The CDR3 DNA is TGCGCCAGCAGCTTGGTAGGGATCTATAATTCACCCCTCCACTTT.

V and J are TRBV3-1 and TRBJ2-3; D is unclear. CDR1 and CDR2 from the germline V gene are LGHDT and YNNKEL (reference sequence). The CDR3 contains 16 residues. V was trimmed by 0 bases and J by 3 bases, leaving 13 bases between them. CDR3 residues: CASSQDRAEPTDTQYF. The CDR3 nucleotides read TGTGCCAGCAGCCAAGATAGGGCGGAACCTACAGATACGCAGTATTTT.

This clonotype was detected only a few times. This chain links TRBV3-1 with TRBJ2-7, with 9 bases identical to TRBD1. V gave up 3 bases and J gave up 6 bases; unmatched junction bases: 6. CDR1 is LGHDT, CDR2 YNNKEL, per germline (reference sequence). The CDR3 sequence is 14 residues long. CDR3 coding DNA: TGTGCCAGCAGCCAGCTGGACAGGGGCGGCGAGCAGTACTTC. Translated, it gives CASSQLDRGGEQYF.

This clonotype has at least ten counts. The genes are TRBV5-1 and TRBJ2-1; 13 nucleotides agree with TRBD2. The V and J ends lost 4 bases and 8 bases, in that order; junction bases with no gene match: 12. This CDR3 spans 17 amino acids. Germline V gene data show CDR1 as SGHRS and CDR2 as YFSETQ. Written as DNA, the CDR3 is TGCGCCAGCAGCCCGGTAGGGACTAGCGGGAAGTTCCATGAGCAGTTCTTC. Amino acid sequence: CASSPVGTSGKFHEQFF.